The rows below give T cell receptor beta chains drawn from one sample of a study of blood T cell repertoires in COVID-19. Clones were sequenced by immunoSEQ multiplex PCR, and TCRdb holds only the in-frame ones, with some missing. The sample records some 70,000 clones, around 80% being singletons. The sample consisted of peripheral blood. Source of these receptors: a woman aged 45-60 years with acute or convalescent COVID-19. Both conserved end residues are part of each CDR3. The D gene is left open where the match is weak. Where a row states a size, it is once, few, many or the class of an expanded clone; other rows omit it.

j_call | v_call | clone_size | d_call | cdr3_nt | cdr3_aa
TRBJ2-1 | TRBV9 | NA | TRBD1 | TGTGCCAGCAGCCTTGGGACAGGGTTTAGCTCCTACAATGAGCAGTTCTTC | CASSLGTGFSSYNEQFF
TRBJ2-3 | TRBV29-1 | once | NA | TGCAGCGTTGAGGATTGGACAGGTGGGGGGTCCACAGATACGCAGTATTTT | CSVEDWTGGGSTDTQYF
TRBJ1-2 | TRBV6-4 | few | TRBD1 | TGTGCCAGCAGTACCTACAGGGGGCAAATCGATGGCTACACCTTC | CASSTYRGQIDGYTF
TRBJ1-3 | TRBV28 | once | NA | TGTGCCAGCAGTTTTGGACTGACCTCTGGAAACACCATATATTTT | CASSFGLTSGNTIYF
TRBJ2-1 | TRBV7-2 | NA | NA | TGTGCCAGCAGCTTAAGACTGGTAAGCTACAATGAGCAGTTCTTC | CASSLRLVSYNEQFF
TRBJ2-3 | TRBV10-2 | NA | TRBD2 | TGCGCCAGCAGTGCTAGCGGGCCCACAGATACGCAGTATTTT | CASSASGPTDTQYF
TRBJ2-2 | TRBV7-3 | NA | NA | TGTGCCAGCAGCTCCCGGACTGGGGGGGAGCTGTTTTTT | CASSSRTGGELFF
TRBJ1-2 | TRBV5-4 | NA | TRBD1 | TGTGCCAGCAGCTTACCGACAGGGGGTGGCTACACCTTC | CASSLPTGGGYTF
TRBJ2-7 | TRBV11-2 | NA | TRBD1 | TGTGCCAGCAGCCCCGGGACAGGGGGGGATTACGAGCAGTACTTC | CASSPGTGGDYEQYF
TRBJ2-7 | TRBV18 | NA | TRBD2 | TGTGCCAGCTCGACCACCGGGACTAGCTTCGAGCAGTACTTC | CASSTTGTSFEQYF
TRBJ1-1 | TRBV7-2 | NA | NA | TGTGCCAGCAGCTTATGGGAGGGGAACACTGAAGCTTTCTTT | CASSLWEGNTEAFF